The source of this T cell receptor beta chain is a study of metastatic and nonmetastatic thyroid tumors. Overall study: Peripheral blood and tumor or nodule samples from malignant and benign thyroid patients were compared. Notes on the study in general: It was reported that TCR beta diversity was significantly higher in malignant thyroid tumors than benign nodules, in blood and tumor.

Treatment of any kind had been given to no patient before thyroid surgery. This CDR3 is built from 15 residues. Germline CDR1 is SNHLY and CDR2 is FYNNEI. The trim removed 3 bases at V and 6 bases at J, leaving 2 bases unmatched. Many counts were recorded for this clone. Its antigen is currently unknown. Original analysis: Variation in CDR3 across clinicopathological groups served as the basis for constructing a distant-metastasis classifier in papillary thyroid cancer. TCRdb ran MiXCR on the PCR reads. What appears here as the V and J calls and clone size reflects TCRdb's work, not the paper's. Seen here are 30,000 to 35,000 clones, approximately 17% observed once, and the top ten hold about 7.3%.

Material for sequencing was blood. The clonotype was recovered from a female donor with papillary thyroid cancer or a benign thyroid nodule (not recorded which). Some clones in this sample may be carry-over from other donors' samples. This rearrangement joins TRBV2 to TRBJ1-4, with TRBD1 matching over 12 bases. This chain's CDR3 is CASSEGQGAYEKLFF. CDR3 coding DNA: TGTGCCAGCAGTGAGGGACAGGGGGCGTATGAAAAACTGTTTTTT.